This TCR beta chain was captured in a study of graft-versus-host responses after intestinal transplantation (dated by TCRdb to 2020 to 2022). General notes on the study: Multivisceral, liver-intestinal, or isolated intestinal transplants were received by the recipients. To identify alloreactive clones, pre-transplant mixed lymphocyte reaction products were sequenced and then compared with unstimulated pre-transplant donor and recipient T cells. Instead of going to the commercial service, samples from a few later patients were sequenced in-house on an Illumina MiSeq and processed with MiXCR. All recipients received anti-thymocyte globulin induction followed by maintenance tacrolimus and steroids for around 3 years. Of the 20 to 30 intestinal transplant recipients enrolled in the cohort, one of whom was a retransplant, a few patients without pretransplant specimens were excluded. Donor T cell macrochimerism was defined as a peak of at least 4% donor T cells among recipient peripheral blood mononuclear cells. After intestinal transplantation, graft-versus-host and host-versus-graft alloreactive T cell clones in the graft, circulation and bone marrow were tracked using bulk TCR-beta CDR3 sequencing.

About this clone itself: The antigen it binds to is not known. No much larger clone exists at a distance of one base, and base qualities are not known.

Sample time point, as interpreted from the label and publication: cells obtained before transplantation from donor or recipient. CD3+CD4+ and CD3+CD8+ populations were FACS-sorted from unstimulated pre-transplant donor and recipient cells taken from spleen or lymph nodes. The library came from the immunoSEQ multiplex PCR assay. For most patients, genomic DNA was isolated with the Qiagen DNeasy Blood and Tissue Kit and sent frozen to Adaptive Biotechnologies for TCR sequencing. For most patients, high-throughput TCR-beta CDR3 sequencing of genomic DNA was performed by Adaptive Biotechnologies. Per the original workflow: TCR sequencing data for over 15 patients were retrieved from Adaptive's ImmunoSEQ software; three other patients were processed with MiXCR and VDJtools. To correct CD4 versus CD8 sorting errors, any sequence found in both subsets at a frequency ratio below 5:1 was removed. CDR3 nucleotide sequences shared by donor and recipient were removed because the origin of these sequences could not be assigned. At least 2-fold expansion over unstimulated cells and a minimum CFSE-low frequency of 0.002% (template counts) or 0.001% (read counts) were required for clones to be classified as alloreactive. Mappable clones were those detected in sequenced pre-transplant spleen, lymph node, or MLR CFSE-low populations of the donor or recipient. Cumulative frequency of alloreactive clones was calculated as a percentage of all sequences weighted by copy number. Sourced from immuneACCESS, this table was stored by TCRdb with only in-frame sequences that have V and J called. A share of the clones is absent; for the studies checked, an unresolved V gene accounts for under half, and the remainder has no known explanation. For V, J and clone size, that table is used; D and trimming come from the DNA. The sample table contains 90,000 to 150,000 clones; only one count was recorded for 85% to 95% of them. More than 2.5% of the sample rests with the top ten.

Overall study outcomes, separate from this receptor: Early after transplant, declines in HvG clones were associated with peak levels of circulating GvH clones. GvH clones turned up in recipient bone marrow, with some appearing earlier in ileal mucosa or blood, a pattern consistent with an intestinal mucosal origin. Conclusions were limited by the relatively low number and heterogeneity of intestinal transplant patients. In patients with donor T cell macrochimerism, the allografts had high GvH to HvG T cell clonal ratios.

Trimming takes 6 bases from V and 0 bases from J, and the germline ends sit 15 bases apart. The CDR3 measures 14 amino acids from cysteine to phenylalanine. Only the CDR3 DNA is retained, 42 bases long and in frame from the first base. CDR1 and CDR2 are drawn from the germline V gene: SQVTM, ANQGSEA. Sequencing used unstimulated CD8+ T cells sorted from spleen or lymph node cells, obtained before intestinal transplant. This clonotype originated in a human donor who received an intestinal transplant. Recombination joined TRBV29-1 with TRBJ2-7, with the D gene not confidently named. The base sequence is TGCAGCGTCTTACTGGCAGGCAGCTCCTACGAGCAGTACTTC. This gives the protein CSVLLAGSSYEQYF.